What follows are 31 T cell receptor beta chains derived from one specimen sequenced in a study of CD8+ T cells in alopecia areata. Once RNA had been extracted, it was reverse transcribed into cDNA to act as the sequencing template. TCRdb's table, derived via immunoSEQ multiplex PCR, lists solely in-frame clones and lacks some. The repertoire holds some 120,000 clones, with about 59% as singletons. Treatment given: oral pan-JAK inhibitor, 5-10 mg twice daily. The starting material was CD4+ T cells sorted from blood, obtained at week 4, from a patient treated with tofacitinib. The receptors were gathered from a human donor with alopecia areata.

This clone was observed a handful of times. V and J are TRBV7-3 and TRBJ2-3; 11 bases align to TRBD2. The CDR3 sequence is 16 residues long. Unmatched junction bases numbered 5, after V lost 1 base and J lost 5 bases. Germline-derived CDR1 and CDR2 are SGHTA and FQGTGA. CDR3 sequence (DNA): TGTGCCAGCAGCTTAAGGGCTAGCGGGGGGCGAGATACGCAGTATTTT. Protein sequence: CASSLRASGGRDTQYF.

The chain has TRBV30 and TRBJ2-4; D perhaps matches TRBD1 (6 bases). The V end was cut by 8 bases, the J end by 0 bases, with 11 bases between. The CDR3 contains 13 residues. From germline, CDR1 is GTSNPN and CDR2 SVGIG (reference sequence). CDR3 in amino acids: CAGTGTAKNIQYF. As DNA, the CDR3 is TGTGCCGGAACAGGGACAGCCAAAAACATTCAGTACTTC.

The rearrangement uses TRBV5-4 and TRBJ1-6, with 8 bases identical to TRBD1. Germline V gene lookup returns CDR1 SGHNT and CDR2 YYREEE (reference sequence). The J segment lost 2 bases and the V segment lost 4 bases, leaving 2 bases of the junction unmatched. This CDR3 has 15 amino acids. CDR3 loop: CASSPDRAYNSPLHF. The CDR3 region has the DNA TGTGCCAGCAGCCCGGACAGGGCCTATAATTCACCCCTCCACTTT.

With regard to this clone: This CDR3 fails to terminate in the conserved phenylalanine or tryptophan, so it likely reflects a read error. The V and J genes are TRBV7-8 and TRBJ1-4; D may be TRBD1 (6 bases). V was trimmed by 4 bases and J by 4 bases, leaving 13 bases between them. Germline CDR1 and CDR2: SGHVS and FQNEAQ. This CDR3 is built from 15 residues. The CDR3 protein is CASSSGQLLNEKLFL. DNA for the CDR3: TGTGCCAGCAGCTCTGGACAGCTACTTAATGAAAAACTGTTTCTT.

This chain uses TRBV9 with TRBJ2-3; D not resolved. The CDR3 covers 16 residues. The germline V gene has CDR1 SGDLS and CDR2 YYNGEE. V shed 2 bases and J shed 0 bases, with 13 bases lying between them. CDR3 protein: CASSVRTVPSTDTQYF. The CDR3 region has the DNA TGTGCCAGCAGCGTTAGGACGGTTCCTAGCACAGATACGCAGTATTTT.

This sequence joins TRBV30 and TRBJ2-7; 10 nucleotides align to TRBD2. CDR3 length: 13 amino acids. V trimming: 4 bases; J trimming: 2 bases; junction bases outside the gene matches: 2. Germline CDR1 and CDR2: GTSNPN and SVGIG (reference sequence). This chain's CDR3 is CAWTGTSAYEQYF. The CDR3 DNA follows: TGTGCCTGGACAGGGACTAGCGCCTACGAGCAGTACTTC.

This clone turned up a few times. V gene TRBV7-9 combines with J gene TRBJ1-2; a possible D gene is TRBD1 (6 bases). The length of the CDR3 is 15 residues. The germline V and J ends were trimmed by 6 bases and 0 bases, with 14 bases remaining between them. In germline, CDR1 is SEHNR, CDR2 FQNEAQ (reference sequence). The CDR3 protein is CASSVRQATNYGYTF. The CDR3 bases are TGTGCCAGCAGTGTAAGACAGGCGACTAACTATGGCTACACCTTC.

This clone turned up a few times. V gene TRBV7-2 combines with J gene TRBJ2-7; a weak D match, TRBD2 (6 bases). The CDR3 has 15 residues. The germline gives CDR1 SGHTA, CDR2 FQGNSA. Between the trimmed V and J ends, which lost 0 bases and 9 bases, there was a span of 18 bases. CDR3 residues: CASSLARQPREVQYF. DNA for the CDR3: TGTGCCAGCAGCTTAGCAAGGCAGCCAAGGGAGGTGCAGTACTTC.

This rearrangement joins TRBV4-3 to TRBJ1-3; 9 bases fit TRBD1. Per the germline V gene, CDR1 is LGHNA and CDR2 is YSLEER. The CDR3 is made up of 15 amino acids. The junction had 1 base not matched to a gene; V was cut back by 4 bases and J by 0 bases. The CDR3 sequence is CASSRTGDSGNTIYF. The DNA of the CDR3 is TGCGCCAGCAGCCGGACAGGGGACTCTGGAAACACCATATATTTT.

The CDR3, as DNA: TGTGCCTGGAGTGCCTTGGTGAACACTGAAGCTTTCTTT. Amino acids: CAWSALVNTEAFF. The V gene is TRBV30, the J gene TRBJ1-1, with no clear D. V was clipped by 1 base and J by 0 bases, with 6 bases between them. The CDR3 contains 13 residues. Looked up from germline, CDR1 is GTSNPN and CDR2 is SVGIG (reference sequence).

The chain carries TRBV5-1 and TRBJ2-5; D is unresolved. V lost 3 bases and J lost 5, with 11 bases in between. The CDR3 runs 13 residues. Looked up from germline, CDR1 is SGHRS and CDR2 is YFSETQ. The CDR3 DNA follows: TGCGCCAGCAGCTCGGACCCCGTGGAGACCCAGTACTTC. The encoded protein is CASSSDPVETQYF.

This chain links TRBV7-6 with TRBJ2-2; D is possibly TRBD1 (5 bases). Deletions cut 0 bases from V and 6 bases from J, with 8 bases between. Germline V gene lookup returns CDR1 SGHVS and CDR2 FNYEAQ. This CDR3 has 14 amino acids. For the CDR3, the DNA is TGTGCCAGCAGCTTAGCCCCGACAGCCGGGGAGCTGTTTTTT. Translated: CASSLAPTAGELFF.

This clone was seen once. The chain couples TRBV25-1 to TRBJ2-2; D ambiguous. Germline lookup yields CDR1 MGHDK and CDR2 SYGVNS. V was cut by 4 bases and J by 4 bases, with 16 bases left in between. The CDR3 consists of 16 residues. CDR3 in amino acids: CASSVLVGSGTGELFF. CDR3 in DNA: TGTGCCAGCAGTGTGTTGGTGGGATCGGGCACCGGGGAGCTGTTTTTT.

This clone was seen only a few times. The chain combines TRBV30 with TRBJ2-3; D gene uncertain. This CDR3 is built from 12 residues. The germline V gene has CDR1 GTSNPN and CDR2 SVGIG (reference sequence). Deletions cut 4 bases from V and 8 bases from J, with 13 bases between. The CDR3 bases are TGTGCCTGGACACCACAAATGGGTACGCAGTATTTT. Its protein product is CAWTPQMGTQYF.

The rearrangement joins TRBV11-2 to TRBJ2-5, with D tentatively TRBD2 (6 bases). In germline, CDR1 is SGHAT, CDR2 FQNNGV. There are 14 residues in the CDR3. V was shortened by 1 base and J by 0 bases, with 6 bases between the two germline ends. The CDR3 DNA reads TGTGCCAGCAGCTTAGCGGGGGACCAAGAGACCCAGTACTTC. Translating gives CASSLAGDQETQYF.

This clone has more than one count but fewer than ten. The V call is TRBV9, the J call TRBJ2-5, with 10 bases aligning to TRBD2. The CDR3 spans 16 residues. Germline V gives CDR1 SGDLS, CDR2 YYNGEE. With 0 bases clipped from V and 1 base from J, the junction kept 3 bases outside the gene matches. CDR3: CASSVASGRAQETQYF. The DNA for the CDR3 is TGTGCCAGCAGCGTAGCTAGCGGGAGAGCCCAAGAGACCCAGTACTTC.

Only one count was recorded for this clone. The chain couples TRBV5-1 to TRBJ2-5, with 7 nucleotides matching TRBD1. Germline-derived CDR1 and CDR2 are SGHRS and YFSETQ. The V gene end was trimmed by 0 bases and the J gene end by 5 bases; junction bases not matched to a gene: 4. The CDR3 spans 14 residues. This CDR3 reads CASSLGTGGETQYF. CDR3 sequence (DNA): TGCGCCAGCAGCTTGGGGACAGGAGGCGAGACCCAGTACTTC.

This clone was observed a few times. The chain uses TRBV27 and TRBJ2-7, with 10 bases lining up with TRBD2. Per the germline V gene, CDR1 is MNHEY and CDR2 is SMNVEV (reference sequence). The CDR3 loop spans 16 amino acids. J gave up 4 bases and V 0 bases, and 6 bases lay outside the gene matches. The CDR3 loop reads CASSLSRPSGSYEQYF. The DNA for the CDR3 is TGTGCCAGCAGTTTATCTAGGCCTAGCGGGAGTTACGAGCAGTACTTC.

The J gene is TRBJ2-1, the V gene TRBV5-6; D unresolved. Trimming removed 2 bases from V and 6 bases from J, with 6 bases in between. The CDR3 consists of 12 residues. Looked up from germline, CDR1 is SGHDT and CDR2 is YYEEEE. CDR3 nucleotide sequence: TGTGCCAGCAGCTTTTCAGGCAATGAGCAGTTCTTC. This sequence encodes CASSFSGNEQFF.

The CDR3 DNA follows: TGTGCCTGGAGCCCCCGACAGGGTGGTCCCTACGAGCAGTACTTC. It encodes CAWSPRQGGPYEQYF. The chain recombines TRBV30 with TRBJ2-7; 7 nucleotides agree with TRBD1. Trimming at V came to 3 bases and at J to 2 bases, leaving 10 bases not matched to a gene. The CDR3 length is 15 residues. Germline CDR1 is GTSNPN and CDR2 is SVGIG (reference sequence).

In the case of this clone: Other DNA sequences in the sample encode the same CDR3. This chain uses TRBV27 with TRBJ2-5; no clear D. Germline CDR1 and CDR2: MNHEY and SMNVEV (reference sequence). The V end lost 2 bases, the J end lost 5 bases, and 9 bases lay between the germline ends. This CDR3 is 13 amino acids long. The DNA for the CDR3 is TGTGCCAGCAGTTTAATGGGTGGGGAGACCCAGTACTTC. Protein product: CASSLMGGETQYF.

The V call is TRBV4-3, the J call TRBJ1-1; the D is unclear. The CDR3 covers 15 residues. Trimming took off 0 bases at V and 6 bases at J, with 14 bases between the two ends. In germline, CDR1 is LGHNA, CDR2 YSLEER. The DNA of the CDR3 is TGCGCCAGCAGCCAAGATAACCGGGCTTCGGCTGAAGCTTTCTTT. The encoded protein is CASSQDNRASAEAFF.

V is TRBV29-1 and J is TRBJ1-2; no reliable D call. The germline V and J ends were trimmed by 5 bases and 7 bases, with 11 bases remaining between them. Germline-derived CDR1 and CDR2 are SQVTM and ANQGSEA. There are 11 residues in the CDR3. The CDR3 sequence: CSVQVGSGYTF. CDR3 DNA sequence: TGCAGCGTTCAAGTCGGATCTGGCTACACCTTC.

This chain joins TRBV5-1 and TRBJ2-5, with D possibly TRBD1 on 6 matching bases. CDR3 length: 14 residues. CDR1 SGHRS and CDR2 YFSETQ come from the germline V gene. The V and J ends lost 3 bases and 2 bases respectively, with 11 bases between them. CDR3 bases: TGCGCCAGCAGCTGGGGACAATTTCAAGAGACCCAGTACTTC. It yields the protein CASSWGQFQETQYF.

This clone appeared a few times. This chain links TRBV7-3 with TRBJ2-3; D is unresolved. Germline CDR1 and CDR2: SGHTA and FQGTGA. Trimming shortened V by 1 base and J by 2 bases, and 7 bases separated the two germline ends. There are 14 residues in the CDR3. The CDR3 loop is CASSLIRDTDTQYF. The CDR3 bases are TGTGCCAGCAGCTTAATCAGAGACACAGATACGCAGTATTTT.

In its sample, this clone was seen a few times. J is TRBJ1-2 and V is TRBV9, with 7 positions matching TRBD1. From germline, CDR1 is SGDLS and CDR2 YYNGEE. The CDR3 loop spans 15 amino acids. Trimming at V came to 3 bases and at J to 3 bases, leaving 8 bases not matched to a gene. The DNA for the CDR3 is TGTGCCAGCAGCGAGCGAGGACAGGACCACTATGGCTACACCTTC. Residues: CASSERGQDHYGYTF. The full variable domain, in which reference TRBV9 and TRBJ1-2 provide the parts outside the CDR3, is DSGVTQTPKHLITATGQRVTLRCSPRSGDLSVYWYQQSLDQGLQFLIQYYNGEERAKGNILERFSAQQFPDLHSELNLSSLELGDSALYFCASSERGQDHYGYTFGSGTRLTVV.

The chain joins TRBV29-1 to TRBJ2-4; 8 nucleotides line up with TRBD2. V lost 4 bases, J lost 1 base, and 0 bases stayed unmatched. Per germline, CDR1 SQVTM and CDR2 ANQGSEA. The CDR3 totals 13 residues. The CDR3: CSVGGGAKNIQYF. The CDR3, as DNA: TGCAGCGTTGGCGGGGGGGCCAAAAACATTCAGTACTTC.

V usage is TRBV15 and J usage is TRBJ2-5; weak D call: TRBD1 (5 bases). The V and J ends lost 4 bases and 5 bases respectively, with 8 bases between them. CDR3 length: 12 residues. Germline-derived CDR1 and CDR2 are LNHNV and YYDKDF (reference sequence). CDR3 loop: CATSTGRETQYF. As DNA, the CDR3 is TGTGCCACCAGCACAGGGCGGGAGACCCAGTACTTC.

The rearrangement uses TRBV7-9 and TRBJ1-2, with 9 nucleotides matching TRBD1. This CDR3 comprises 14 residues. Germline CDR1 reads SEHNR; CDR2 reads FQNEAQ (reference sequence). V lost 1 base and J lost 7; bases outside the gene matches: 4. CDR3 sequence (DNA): TGTGCCAGCAGCTTAGGAGACAGGGGGTTTGGCTACACCTTC. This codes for CASSLGDRGFGYTF. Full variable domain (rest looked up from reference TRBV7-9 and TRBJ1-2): DTGVSQNPRHKITKRGQNVTFRCDPISEHNRLYWYRQTLGQGPEFLTYFQNEAQLEKSRLLSDRFSAERPKGSFSTLEIQRTEQGDSAMYLCASSLGDRGFGYTFGSGTRLTVV.

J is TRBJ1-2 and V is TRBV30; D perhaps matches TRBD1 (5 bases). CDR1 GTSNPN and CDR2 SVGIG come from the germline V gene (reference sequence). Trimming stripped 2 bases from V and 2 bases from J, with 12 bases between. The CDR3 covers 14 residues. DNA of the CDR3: TGTGCCTGGAGTATTCGGGGGGTGAACTATGGCTACACCTTC. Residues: CAWSIRGVNYGYTF.

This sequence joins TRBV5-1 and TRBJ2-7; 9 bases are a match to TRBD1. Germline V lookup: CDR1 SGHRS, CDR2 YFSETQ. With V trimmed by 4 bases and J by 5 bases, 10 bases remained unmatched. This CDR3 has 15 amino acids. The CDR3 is CASSATGTGINEQYF. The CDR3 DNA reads TGCGCCAGCAGCGCGACCGGGACAGGGATCAACGAGCAGTACTTC.